This T cell receptor (beta chain) was identified in a study of T-cell memory formation after mild COVID-19. This clonotype turned up a few times. As yet, its antigen is unknown. Barcoded TCR alpha and TCR beta cDNA libraries with UMIs came from 5'RACE using constant-segment primers. TCRdb re-called the 5' RACE reads with MiXCR, one entry per CDR3 protein. The sample includes roughly 550,000 distinct CDR3 sequences, about 20% of them seen just once. This CDR3 is built from 15 residues. The germline V gene has CDR1 DFQATT and CDR2 SNEGSKA (reference sequence). Trimming stripped 8 bases from V and 4 bases from J, with 20 bases between. Whole-study results and caveats: Confirmation of SARS-CoV-2 specificity was lacking for second-wave clones peaking day 37. Pre-infection memory contained some responding clones, which suggested that cross-reactive memory had joined. Clones that contracted from day 15 to 85 were balanced CD4/CD8, while later expanders leaned CD4+.

The chain couples TRBV20-1 to TRBJ2-2; no firm D call. Source material: PBMCs or a T cell subset sorted from them (not recorded which). The source of this sequence is an adult woman who had mild COVID-19 (a few samples of this study predate the infection). Cell type and time point are not known. CDR3 nucleotides: TGCAGTTTCAGTAAGAACGACCGGGCCACCGGGGAGCTGTTTTTT. Its translation: CSFSKNDRATGELFF.